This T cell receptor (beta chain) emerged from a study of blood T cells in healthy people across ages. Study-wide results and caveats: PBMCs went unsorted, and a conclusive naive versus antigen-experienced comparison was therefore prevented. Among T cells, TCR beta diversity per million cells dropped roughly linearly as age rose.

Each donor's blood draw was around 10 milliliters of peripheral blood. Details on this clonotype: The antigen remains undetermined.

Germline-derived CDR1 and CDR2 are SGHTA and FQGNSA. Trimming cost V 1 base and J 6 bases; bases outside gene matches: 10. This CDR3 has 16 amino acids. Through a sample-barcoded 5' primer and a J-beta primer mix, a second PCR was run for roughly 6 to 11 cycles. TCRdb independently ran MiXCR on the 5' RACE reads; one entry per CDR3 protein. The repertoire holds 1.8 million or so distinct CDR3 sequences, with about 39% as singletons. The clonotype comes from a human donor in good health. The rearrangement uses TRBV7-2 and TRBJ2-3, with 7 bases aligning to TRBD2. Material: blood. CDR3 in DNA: TGTGCCAGCAGCTTAGGGGGCTTATACGGGGGGGATACGCAGTATTTT. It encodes CASSLGGLYGGDTQYF.